Below, 21 T cell receptor beta chains from the same sample are listed, as sequenced in a study of blood T cells in healthy people across ages. Together with a sample-barcoded 5' primer, a J-beta primer mix was included in a second PCR lasting about 7 to 12 cycles. TCRdb re-called the 5' RACE reads with MiXCR, one entry per CDR3 protein. The data contain roughly 800,000 distinct CDR3 sequences, under 30% of them seen just once; the ten biggest clones take up around 2.9%. The same sample was also studied in work on T cells of mothers and their children.

Sample: blood. The receptor set was obtained from a boy between 10 and 17 years old in good health.

This chain uses TRBV12-3 or TRBV12-4 with TRBJ2-3, with D maybe TRBD2 (5 bases). The CDR3 length is 16 residues. V gave up 6 bases and J gave up 3 bases, with 19 bases separating them. The CDR3 nucleotides read TGTGCCAGCAGGACACGGGGTTCGGATGGAACAGATACGCAGTATTTT. Encoded protein: CASRTRGSDGTDTQYF.

The CDR3 nucleotides read TGCAGTGCTAAGGGGGACAGCCTCAATCAGCCCCAGCATTTT. Protein: CSAKGDSLNQPQHF. The chain has TRBV20-1 and TRBJ1-5; 7 bases line up with TRBD1. The CDR3 contains 14 residues. Trimming took 4 bases from V and 3 from J; bases not matched to a gene: 6. Germline CDR1 and CDR2: DFQATT and SNEGSKA (reference sequence).

This clonotype was counted only a few times. This chain connects TRBV18 to TRBJ2-7, with D hard to call. This CDR3 has 14 residues. Germline CDR1 and CDR2: KGHSH and LQKENI. Deletions cut 4 bases from V and 1 base from J, with 11 bases between. Here the CDR3 reads CASSLYADSYEQYF. The DNA of the CDR3 is TGTGCCAGCTCACTTTATGCGGATTCCTACGAGCAGTACTTC.

This clonotype was recorded a few times. The V gene is TRBV2, the J gene TRBJ2-1, with D unresolved. The germline V gene encodes CDR1 SNHLY and CDR2 FYNNEI. Trimming pared 2 bases from V and 15 bases from J, leaving 14 bases between. The length of the CDR3 is 12 residues. DNA of the CDR3: TGTGCCAGCAGTGAAAGTACAAGCAAGGGGTTCTTC. Translating it yields CASSESTSKGFF.

This clonotype appeared a few times. CDR3 sequence (DNA): TGCAGTGCTAGAGAGGGACAGGCTTATAGCAATCAGCCCCAGCATTTT. The encoded protein is CSAREGQAYSNQPQHF. The rearrangement links TRBV20-1 to TRBJ1-5; 8 nucleotides align to TRBD1. The V and J ends lost 0 bases and 0 bases, in that order; junction bases with no gene match: 4. CDR3 length: 16 residues. From germline, CDR1 is DFQATT and CDR2 SNEGSKA (reference sequence).

This chain links TRBV9 with TRBJ2-7; 7 bases line up with TRBD2. Looked up from germline, CDR1 is SGDLS and CDR2 is YYNGEE. V dropped 0 bases and J dropped 3; count of bases not matched to a gene: 3. This CDR3 has 14 residues. Here the CDR3 reads CASSVASGDYEQYF. The CDR3 nucleotides read TGTGCCAGCAGCGTAGCCAGCGGGGACTACGAGCAGTACTTC. Looking up the rest from reference TRBV9 and TRBJ2-7 gives the full variable domain: DSGVTQTPKHLITATGQRVTLRCSPRSGDLSVYWYQQSLDQGLQFLIQYYNGEERAKGNILERFSAQQFPDLHSELNLSSLELGDSALYFCASSVASGDYEQYFGPGTRLTVT.

In the case of this clonotype: One end of the junction is discordant with germline, which a read error may explain. The chain couples TRBV7-3 to TRBJ1-6, with a tentative D call TRBD1 (6 bases). CDR3 length: 16 residues. Germline V gene data show CDR1 as SGHTA and CDR2 as FQGTGA. CDR3 sequence reads: CTSSLGGSSYNSPLHF. DNA for the CDR3: TGTACCAGCAGCTTAGGGGGAAGCTCCTATAATTCACCCCTCCACTTT.

The chain employs TRBV9 and TRBJ1-2, with D possibly TRBD1 on 5 matching bases. V was trimmed by 0 bases and J by 4 bases, leaving 13 bases between them. The CDR3 is 15 residues long. CDR1 and CDR2 (germline): SGDLS, YYNGEE. CDR3 DNA: TGTGCCAGCAGCGTAGACGGGGGTGGTAGCTATGGCTACACCTTC. It encodes CASSVDGGGSYGYTF.

This clonotype was counted ten times or more. The CDR3 sequence: CSVSTVQETQYF. CDR3 in DNA: TGCAGCGTCTCGACAGTCCAAGAGACCCAGTACTTC. This chain uses TRBV29-1 with TRBJ2-5; a weak D match, TRBD1 (5 bases). Deletions cut 6 bases from V and 1 base from J, with 9 bases between. CDR1 is SQVTM and CDR2 is ANQGSEA in the germline V gene. The CDR3 loop spans 12 amino acids. Drawing the rest from reference TRBV29-1 and TRBJ2-5, the complete variable domain is SAVISQKPSRDICQRGTSLTIQCQVDSQVTMMFWYRQQPGQSLTLIATANQGSEATYESGFVIDKFPISRPNLTFSTLTVSNMSPEDSSIYLCSVSTVQETQYFGPGTRLLVL.

The V and J genes are TRBV6-5 and TRBJ2-5, with TRBD1 as a possible D gene (6 bases). Per germline, CDR1 MNHEY and CDR2 SVGAGI. The CDR3 runs to 13 residues. V was trimmed by 7 bases and J by 0 bases, leaving 9 bases between them. CDR3 sequence reads: CASKDRNQETQYF. The CDR3 DNA sequence: TGTGCCAGCAAAGACAGGAACCAAGAGACCCAGTACTTC.

The chain is built from TRBV18 and TRBJ2-1; 9 bases are shared with TRBD1. Gene TRBJ2-5 matches the end of the DNA better, so the J call may be wrong. This CDR3 is 13 amino acids long. Germline CDR1 is KGHSH and CDR2 is LQKENI. The DNA for the CDR3 is TGTGCCAGCTGTACCGGGACAGGGGAGACCCAGTACTTC. Residues: CASCTGTGETQYF.

This clonotype appeared a few times. The V call is TRBV28, the J call TRBJ2-5; 13 bases fit TRBD2. The CDR3 extends over 16 amino acids. In germline, CDR1 is MDHEN, CDR2 SYDVKM. J gave up 11 bases and V 3 bases, and 12 bases lay outside the gene matches. The CDR3 here is CASSFGTSGKAREQYF. Here the CDR3 DNA reads TGTGCCAGCAGTTTCGGGACTAGCGGGAAAGCGAGGGAGCAGTACTTC.

V is TRBV11-2 and J is TRBJ2-5; D gene uncertain. TRBJ2-1 explains the end of the DNA better; the J call may be wrong. The CDR3 is 15 residues long. Germline CDR1 reads SGHAT; CDR2 reads FQNNGV. CDR3 loop: CASSSSWIPHNEQFF. Written as DNA, the CDR3 is TGTGCCAGCAGCTCCAGCTGGATCCCCCACAATGAGCAGTTCTTC.

The V call is TRBV20-1, the J call TRBJ2-1, with 7 bases fitting TRBD1. Germline CDR1 DFQATT, CDR2 SNEGSKA (reference sequence). After removal of 6 bases from V and 3 bases from J, the junction contained 11 bases not matched to a gene. The CDR3 contains 15 residues. CDR3 nucleotides: TGCAGTGCCCCTTACGACAGGGCGGTCTACAATGAGCAGTTCTTC. It codes for CSAPYDRAVYNEQFF.

The chain combines TRBV12-3 or TRBV12-4 with TRBJ2-5; D is ambiguous. Gene TRBJ2-7 matches the end of the DNA better, so the J call may be wrong. CDR3 length equals 14 residues. CDR3 DNA: TGTGCCAGCAGTTTATCTCCCCTTTCGGACGAGCAGTACGTC. It encodes CASSLSPLSDEQYV.

This clonotype was recorded only once. In nucleotides, the CDR3 is TGTGCCAGCAGCCAGGAGGGAGGTGAAGCGGCTTTCTTT. The encoded protein is CASSQEGGEAAFF. The rearrangement uses TRBV3-1 and TRBJ1-1; D is unresolved. CDR3 length: 13 amino acids. Germline V CDR1 and CDR2: LGHDT, YNNKEL (reference sequence). The ends were cut back, 3 bases at V and 11 bases at J, with 16 bases in the middle.

This clonotype was seen a handful of times. The missing conserved phenylalanine or tryptophan at the end of this CDR3 makes a read error likely. The chain uses TRBV29-1 and TRBJ2-5; D possibly uses TRBD1 or TRBD2 (5 bases each). V shed 4 bases and J shed 3 bases, with 12 bases lying between them. Germline V gene lookup returns CDR1 SQVTM and CDR2 ANQGSEA. The CDR3 length is 13 residues. The CDR3 nucleotides read TGCAGCGTTGGGGGACGTGGAAAAGAGACCCAGTACCTC. It specifies CSVGGRGKETQYL.

This clonotype was observed a few times. The rearrangement links TRBV27 to TRBJ2-3; 12 bases are a match to TRBD1. The J segment lost 6 bases and the V segment lost 6 bases, leaving 7 bases of the junction unmatched. The CDR3 is made up of 15 amino acids. The germline gives CDR1 MNHEY, CDR2 SMNVEV (reference sequence). The CDR3 nucleotides read TGTGCCAGCAGGTACCGGGACAGGGGGCTGGATACGCAGTATTTT. It yields the protein CASRYRDRGLDTQYF.

V usage is TRBV27 and J usage is TRBJ1-2; perhaps TRBD1 as D (6 bases). In germline, CDR1 is MNHEY, CDR2 SMNVEV (reference sequence). V was trimmed by 8 bases and J by 8 bases, leaving 24 bases between them. The CDR3 runs 15 residues. DNA for the CDR3: TGTGCCAGCGAAGAGGGAGCTGGACAGTATCGCGGCTACACCTTC. Protein: CASEEGAGQYRGYTF.

V and J are TRBV12-3 or TRBV12-4 and TRBJ1-3, with TRBD1 matching over 8 bases. The V and J ends lost 6 bases and 4 bases, in that order; junction bases with no gene match: 5. The CDR3 runs 14 residues. The CDR3 region has the DNA TGTGCCAGCAGGTTGGACAGGGAGGGAAACACCATATATTTT. As protein: CASRLDREGNTIYF.

This clonotype was counted between two and nine times. V usage is TRBV20-1 and J usage is TRBJ2-5, with 10 positions matching TRBD2. The CDR3 extends over 15 amino acids. After removal of 6 bases from V and 1 base from J, the junction contained 8 bases not matched to a gene. Germline V CDR1 and CDR2: DFQATT, SNEGSKA (reference sequence). This CDR3 reads CSALWTSGTQETQYF. CDR3 nucleotides: TGCAGTGCCCTCTGGACTAGCGGCACCCAAGAGACCCAGTACTTC.